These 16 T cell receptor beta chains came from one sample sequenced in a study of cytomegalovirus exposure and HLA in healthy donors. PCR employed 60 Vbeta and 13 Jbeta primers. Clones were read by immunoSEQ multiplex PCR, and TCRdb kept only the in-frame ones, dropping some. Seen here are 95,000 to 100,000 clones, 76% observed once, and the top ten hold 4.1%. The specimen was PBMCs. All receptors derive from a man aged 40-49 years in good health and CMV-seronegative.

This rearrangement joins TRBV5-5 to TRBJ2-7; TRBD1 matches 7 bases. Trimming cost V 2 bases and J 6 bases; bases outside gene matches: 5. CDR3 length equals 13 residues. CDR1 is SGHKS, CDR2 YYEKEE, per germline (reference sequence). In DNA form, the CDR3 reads TGTGCCAGCAGCTTTGGGACAGTGAGCGAGCAGTACTTC. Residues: CASSFGTVSEQYF.

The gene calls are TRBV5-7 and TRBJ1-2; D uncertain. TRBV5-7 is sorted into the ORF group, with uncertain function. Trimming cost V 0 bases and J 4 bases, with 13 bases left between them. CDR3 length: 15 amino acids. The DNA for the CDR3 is TGTGCCAGCAGCTTGGTCGATTTCGACATCTATGGCTACACCTTC. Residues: CASSLVDFDIYGYTF.

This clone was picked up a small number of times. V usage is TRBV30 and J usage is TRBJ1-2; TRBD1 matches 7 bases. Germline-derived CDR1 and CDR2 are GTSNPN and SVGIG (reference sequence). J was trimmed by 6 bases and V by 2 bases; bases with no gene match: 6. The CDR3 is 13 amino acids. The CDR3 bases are TGTGCCTGGAGTAAGGGGGCTGGCAATGGCTACACCTTC. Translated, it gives CAWSKGAGNGYTF.

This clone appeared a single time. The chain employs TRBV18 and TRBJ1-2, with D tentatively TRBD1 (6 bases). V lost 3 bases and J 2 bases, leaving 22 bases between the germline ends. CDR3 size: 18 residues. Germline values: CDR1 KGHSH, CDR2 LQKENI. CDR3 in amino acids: CASSPAQGTRPGNYGYTF. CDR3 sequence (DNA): TGTGCCAGCTCACCGGCACAGGGAACGAGACCCGGCAACTATGGCTACACCTTC. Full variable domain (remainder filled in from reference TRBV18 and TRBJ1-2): NAGVMQNPRHLVRRRGQEARLRCSPMKGHSHVYWYRQLPEEGLKFMVYLQKENIIDESGMPKERFSAEFPKEGPSILRIQQVVRGDSAAYFCASSPAQGTRPGNYGYTFGSGTRLTVV.

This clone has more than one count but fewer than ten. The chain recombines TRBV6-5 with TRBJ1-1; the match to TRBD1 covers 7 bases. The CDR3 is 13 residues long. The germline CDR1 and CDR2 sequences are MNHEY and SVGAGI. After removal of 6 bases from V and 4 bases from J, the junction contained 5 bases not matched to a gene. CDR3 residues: CASRRQGLTEAFF. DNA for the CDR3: TGTGCCAGCAGGAGACAGGGACTCACTGAAGCTTTCTTT.

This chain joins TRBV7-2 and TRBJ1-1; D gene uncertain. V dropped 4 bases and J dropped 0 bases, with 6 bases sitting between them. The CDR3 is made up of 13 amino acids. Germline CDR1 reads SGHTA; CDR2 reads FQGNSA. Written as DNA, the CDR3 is TGTGCCAGCAGCTACGAGTTGAACACTGAAGCTTTCTTT. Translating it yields CASSYELNTEAFF.

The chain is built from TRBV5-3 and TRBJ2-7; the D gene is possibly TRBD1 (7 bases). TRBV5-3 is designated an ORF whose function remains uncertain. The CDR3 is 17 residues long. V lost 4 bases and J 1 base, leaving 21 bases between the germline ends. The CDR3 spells CARSRSGGSGDSYEQYV. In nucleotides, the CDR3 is TGTGCCAGAAGCCGCTCAGGGGGGTCTGGAGATTCCTACGAGCAGTACGTC.

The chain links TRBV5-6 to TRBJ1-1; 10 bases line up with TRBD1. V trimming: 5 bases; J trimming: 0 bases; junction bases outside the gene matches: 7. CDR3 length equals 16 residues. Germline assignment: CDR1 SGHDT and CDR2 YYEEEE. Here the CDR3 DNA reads TGTGCCAGCAGAGAGTCGGGACAGGGGATGAACACTGAAGCTTTCTTT. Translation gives CASRESGQGMNTEAFF.

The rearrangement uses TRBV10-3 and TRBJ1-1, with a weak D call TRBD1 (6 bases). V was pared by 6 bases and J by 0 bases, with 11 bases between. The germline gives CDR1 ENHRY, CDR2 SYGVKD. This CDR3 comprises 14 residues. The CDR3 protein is CAIRRAGVNTEAFF. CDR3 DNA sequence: TGTGCCATCAGAAGAGCAGGGGTGAACACTGAAGCTTTCTTT.

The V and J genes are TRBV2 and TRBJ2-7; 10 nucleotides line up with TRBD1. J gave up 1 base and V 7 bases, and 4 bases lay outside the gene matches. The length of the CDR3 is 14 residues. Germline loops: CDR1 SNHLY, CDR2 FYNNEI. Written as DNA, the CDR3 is TGTGCCAGCATTCGGGACAGGGGTTCCTACGAGCAGTACGTC. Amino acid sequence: CASIRDRGSYEQYV.

CDR3 nucleotides: TGTGCCATCAGTGGGACAGACTCTGGAAACACCATATATTTT. The encoded protein is CAISGTDSGNTIYF. The J gene is TRBJ1-3, the V gene TRBV10-3; weak D call: TRBD1 (6 bases). The CDR3 runs to 14 residues. V lost 4 bases to trimming and J lost 0 bases, with 7 bases between them. Germline V gene lookup returns CDR1 ENHRY and CDR2 SYGVKD.

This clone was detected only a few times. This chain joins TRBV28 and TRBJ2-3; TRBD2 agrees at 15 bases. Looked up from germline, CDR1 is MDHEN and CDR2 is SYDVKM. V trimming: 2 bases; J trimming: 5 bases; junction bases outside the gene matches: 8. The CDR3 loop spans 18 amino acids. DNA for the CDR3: TGTGCCAGCAGTTTACTGCCGGGACTAGCGGGGGGTGTAGATACGCAGTATTTT. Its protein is CASSLLPGLAGGVDTQYF. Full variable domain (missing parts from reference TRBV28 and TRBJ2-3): DVKVTQSSRYLVKRTGEKVFLECVQDMDHENMFWYRQDPGLGLRLIYFSYDVKMKEKGDIPEGYSVSREKKERFSLILESASTNQTSMYLCASSLLPGLAGGVDTQYFGPGTRLTVL.

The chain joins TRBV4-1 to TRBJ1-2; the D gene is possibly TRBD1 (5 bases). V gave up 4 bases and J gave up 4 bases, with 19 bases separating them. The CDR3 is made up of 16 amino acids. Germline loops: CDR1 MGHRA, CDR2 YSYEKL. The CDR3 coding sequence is TGCGCCAGCAGCCCCCTAGGCGGGACCCTCATCTATGGCTACACCTTC. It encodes CASSPLGGTLIYGYTF.

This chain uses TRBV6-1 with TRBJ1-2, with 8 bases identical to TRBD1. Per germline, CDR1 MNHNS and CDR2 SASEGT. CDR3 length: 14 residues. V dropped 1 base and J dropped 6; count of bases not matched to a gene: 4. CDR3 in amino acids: CASSEGQGADGYTF. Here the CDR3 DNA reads TGTGCCAGCAGTGAAGGGCAGGGGGCGGATGGCTACACCTTC.

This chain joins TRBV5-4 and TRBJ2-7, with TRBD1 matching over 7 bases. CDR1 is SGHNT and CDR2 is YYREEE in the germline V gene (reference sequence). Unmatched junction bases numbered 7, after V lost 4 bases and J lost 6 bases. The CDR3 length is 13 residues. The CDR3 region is CASSLQGNFEQYF. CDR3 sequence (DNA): TGTGCCAGCAGCCTACAGGGGAACTTCGAGCAGTACTTC.

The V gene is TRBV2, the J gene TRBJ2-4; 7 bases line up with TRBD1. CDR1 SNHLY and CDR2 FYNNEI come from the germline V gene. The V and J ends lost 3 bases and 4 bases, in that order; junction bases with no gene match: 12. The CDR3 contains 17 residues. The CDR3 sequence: CASSDFTGQPIKNIQYF. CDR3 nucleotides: TGTGCCAGCAGTGATTTCACGGGACAGCCAATAAAAAACATTCAGTACTTC.